The T cell receptor (beta chain) under discussion was sequenced for a study of OX40 agonist ivuxolimab in advanced cancers. The wider study: Patients were given ivuxolimab, an antibody that agonizes OX40 (CD134). Of mixed ages from about 23 to 90 and averaging 60 years, the group was roughly 85% male.

The method was immunoSEQ multiplex PCR; TCRdb's version includes in-frame clones alone and lacks a portion of them. The table has about 28,000 clones, 90% seen once; the top ten hold around 27%. This clone turned up a few times. This TCR derives from an adult with an advanced solid tumor such as melanoma, head and neck, liver or kidney cancer. Material: CD4+ or CD8+ T cells sorted from blood, obtained in a trial of the OX40 agonist ivuxolimab.

Here the CDR3 reads CASSQTTSYSNTGELFF. The DNA of the CDR3 is TGTGCCAGCTCACAGACGACTAGCTATTCTAACACCGGGGAGCTGTTTTTT. The chain couples TRBV18 to TRBJ2-2, with TRBD2 matching 7 bases. CDR1 and CDR2 (germline): KGHSH, LQKENI. Losses at the gene ends were 4 bases for V and 2 bases for J; bases not matched to a gene: 10. CDR3 length: 17 residues.